This T cell receptor (beta chain) was obtained from a study of OX40 agonist ivuxolimab in advanced cancers. On this clone itself: Its target is unknown.

CDR3 length: 15 amino acids. Looked up from germline, CDR1 is SGDLS and CDR2 is YYNGEE. Trimming stripped 0 bases from V and 2 bases from J, with 11 bases between. TCRdb keeps only in-frame clones here, not all; method: immunoSEQ multiplex PCR. The table lists 41,000 or so clones, around 81% of them singletons. General study findings and limits: Fewer expanded clones were found on average in CD4+ than in CD8+ T cells.

The TCR was taken from an adult with an advanced solid tumor such as melanoma, head and neck, liver or kidney cancer. The gene calls are TRBV9 and TRBJ1-1; D not certain. Material: CD4+ or CD8+ T cells sorted from blood, obtained in a trial of the OX40 agonist ivuxolimab. In DNA, the CDR3 is TGTGCCAGCAGCGTAGCTCTGGAGGACAACACTGAAGCTTTCTTT. Its translation: CASSVALEDNTEAFF.